These 13 T cell receptor beta chains share one sample of origin, sequenced in a study of blood T cell repertoires in COVID-19. Measured with immunoSEQ multiplex PCR; TCRdb has only the in-frame clones, and not every one. The profile shows over 70,000 clones, 70% to 80% of them singletons. Sequenced material: peripheral blood. These receptors all come from a man aged 70 or older with active or convalescent COVID-19.

The V and J genes are TRBV27 and TRBJ1-3; D remains unclear. V lost 3 bases to trimming and J lost 0 bases, with 6 bases between them. The CDR3 length is 14 residues. CDR1 and CDR2 from the germline V gene are MNHEY and SMNVEV (reference sequence). DNA for the CDR3: TGTGCCAGCAGTTTCAAGAGCTCTGGAAACACCATATATTTT. This sequence encodes CASSFKSSGNTIYF.

The rearrangement joins TRBV10-3 to TRBJ2-3, with D perhaps matching TRBD1 (5 bases). Germline CDR1 ENHRY, CDR2 SYGVKD. The ends were cut back, 6 bases at V and 0 bases at J, with 10 bases in the middle. The CDR3 extends over 14 amino acids. CDR3 sequence (DNA): TGTGCCATCAGACCCGGACAAAGCACAGATACGCAGTATTTT. Translated, it gives CAIRPGQSTDTQYF.

This clone was seen just once. J is TRBJ1-5 and V is TRBV5-1; D not certain. V dropped 0 bases and J dropped 6 bases, with 13 bases sitting between them. The germline gives CDR1 SGHRS, CDR2 YFSETQ. The CDR3 extends over 15 amino acids. CDR3 amino acids: CASSLDAGSGQPQHF. Written as DNA, the CDR3 is TGCGCCAGCAGCTTGGATGCAGGTTCAGGTCAGCCCCAGCATTTT.

The sample holds a few counts of this clone. The rearrangement joins TRBV9 to TRBJ2-3, with D uncertain. The germline gives CDR1 SGDLS, CDR2 YYNGEE. The CDR3 totals 13 residues. V was cut by 3 bases and J by 4 bases, with 9 bases left in between. The CDR3 nucleotides read TGTGCCAGCAGCGCCCGGGTGGCAGATACGCAGTATTTT. Protein sequence: CASSARVADTQYF.

The chain joins TRBV2 to TRBJ2-3; no clear D. There are 14 residues in the CDR3. Germline-derived CDR1 and CDR2 are SNHLY and FYNNEI. With 6 bases removed from V and 4 bases from J, the gap between germline ends came to 14 bases. In DNA, the CDR3 is TGTGCCAGCAGAGGAAACCTTCGGGCAGATACGCAGTATTTT. Translating it yields CASRGNLRADTQYF.

The J gene is TRBJ2-1, the V gene TRBV19; TRBD2 agrees at 10 bases. Germline CDR1 is LNHDA and CDR2 is SQIVND (reference sequence). V trimming: 8 bases; J trimming: 8 bases; junction bases outside the gene matches: 15. CDR3 length equals 16 residues. The CDR3 protein is CASRASGGPSSDEQFF. The CDR3 DNA is TGTGCCAGTCGGGCTAGCGGGGGCCCATCTTCGGATGAGCAGTTCTTC.

The V call is TRBV4-1, the J call TRBJ1-6, with D tentatively TRBD1 (5 bases). Per the germline V gene, CDR1 is MGHRA and CDR2 is YSYEKL. Trimming shortened V by 1 base and J by 8 bases, and 12 bases separated the two germline ends. The CDR3 is 15 residues long. The CDR3 sequence is CASSQVAGTHSPLHF. In DNA form, the CDR3 reads TGCGCCAGCAGCCAAGTGGCGGGGACCCATTCACCCCTCCACTTT.

The chain joins TRBV4-2 to TRBJ2-7; 10 nucleotides match TRBD2. Trimming took 0 bases from V and 6 from J; bases not matched to a gene: 17. The germline V gene encodes CDR1 LGHNA and CDR2 YNFKEQ. This CDR3 contains 19 residues. The CDR3 spells CASSQDPLAGPPPGAEQYF. CDR3 nucleotides: TGTGCCAGCAGCCAAGATCCACTAGCGGGACCGCCTCCAGGCGCCGAGCAGTACTTC.

This clone was counted between two and nine times. V and J are TRBV20-1 and TRBJ2-5; D might be TRBD1 (6 bases). Germline V gives CDR1 DFQATT, CDR2 SNEGSKA (reference sequence). This CDR3 has 14 amino acids. V lost 3 bases to trimming and J lost 2 bases, with 13 bases between them. The CDR3 DNA sequence: TGCAGTGCTAGTAAGAGAACAGGGCAAGAGACCCAGTACTTC. As protein: CSASKRTGQETQYF.

V gene TRBV4-2 combines with J gene TRBJ2-3; D might be TRBD2 (5 bases). V lost 4 bases and J 8 bases, leaving 25 bases between the germline ends. Germline V CDR1 and CDR2: LGHNA, YNFKEQ. The CDR3 sequence is 17 residues long. The CDR3 region is CASSPPGSTGVSVTQYF. The CDR3 nucleotides read TGTGCCAGCAGCCCCCCAGGCAGTACCGGGGTATCGGTTACGCAGTATTTT.

The chain recombines TRBV30 with TRBJ1-1, with D possibly TRBD1 on 6 matching bases. V lost 3 bases to trimming and J lost 5 bases, with 13 bases between them. CDR1 GTSNPN and CDR2 SVGIG come from the germline V gene (reference sequence). The CDR3 contains 13 residues. The CDR3: CAWRQGRVTEAFF. The CDR3 region has the DNA TGTGCCTGGAGACAGGGCAGGGTAACTGAAGCTTTCTTT.

The rearrangement joins TRBV7-9 to TRBJ1-3; TRBD1 matches 10 bases. This CDR3 is built from 13 residues. The germline V gene has CDR1 SEHNR and CDR2 FQNEAQ (reference sequence). V shed 5 bases and J 7 bases; nucleotides not matched to a gene: 2. The CDR3 loop is CASSKDRGNTIYF. The CDR3 coding sequence is TGTGCCAGCAGCAAGGACAGGGGGAACACCATATATTTT.

This chain uses TRBV2 with TRBJ1-4, with D unclear. Germline values: CDR1 SNHLY, CDR2 FYNNEI. The V gene lost 3 bases and the J gene lost 8 bases, with 13 bases spanning the gap. This CDR3 has 14 residues. The CDR3 loop is CASSDSPFGEKLFF. As DNA, the CDR3 is TGTGCCAGCAGTGACTCCCCCTTCGGGGAAAAACTGTTTTTT.